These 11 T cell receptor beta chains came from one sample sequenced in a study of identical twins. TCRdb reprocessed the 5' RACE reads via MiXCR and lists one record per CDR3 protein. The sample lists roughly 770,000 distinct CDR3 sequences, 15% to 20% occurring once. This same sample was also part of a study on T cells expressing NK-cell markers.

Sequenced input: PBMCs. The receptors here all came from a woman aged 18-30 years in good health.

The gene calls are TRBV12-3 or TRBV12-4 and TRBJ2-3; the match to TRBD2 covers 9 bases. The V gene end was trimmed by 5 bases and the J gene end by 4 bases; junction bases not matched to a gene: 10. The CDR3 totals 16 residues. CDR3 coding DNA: TGTGCCAGCAGTCCCGGGGTAGCGGGAGTTGCAGATACGCAGTATTTT. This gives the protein CASSPGVAGVADTQYF.

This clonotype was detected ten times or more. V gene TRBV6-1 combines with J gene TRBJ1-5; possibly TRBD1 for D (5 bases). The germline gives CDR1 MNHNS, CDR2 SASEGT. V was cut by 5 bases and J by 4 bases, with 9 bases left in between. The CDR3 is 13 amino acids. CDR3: CASSRDANQPQHF. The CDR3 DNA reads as TGTGCCAGCAGTAGGGACGCAAATCAGCCCCAGCATTTT.

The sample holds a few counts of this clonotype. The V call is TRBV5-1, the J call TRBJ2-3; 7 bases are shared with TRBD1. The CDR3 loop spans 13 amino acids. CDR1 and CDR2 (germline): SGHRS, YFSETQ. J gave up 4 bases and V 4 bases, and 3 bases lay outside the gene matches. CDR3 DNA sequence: TGCGCCAGCAGCGAGGGGGCCGCAGATACGCAGTATTTT. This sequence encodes CASSEGAADTQYF.

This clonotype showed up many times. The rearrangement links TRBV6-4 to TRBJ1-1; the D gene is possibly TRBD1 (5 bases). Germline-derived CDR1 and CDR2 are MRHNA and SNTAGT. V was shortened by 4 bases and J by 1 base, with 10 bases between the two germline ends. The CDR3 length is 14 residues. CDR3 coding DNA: TGTGCCAGCAGTGCCGGGACGGCGAACACTGAAGCTTTCTTT. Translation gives CASSAGTANTEAFF.

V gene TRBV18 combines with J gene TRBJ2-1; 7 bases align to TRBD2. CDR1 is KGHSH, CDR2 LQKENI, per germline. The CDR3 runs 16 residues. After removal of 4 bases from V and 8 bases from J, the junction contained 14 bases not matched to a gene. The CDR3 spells CASSQSPTAGRDEQFF. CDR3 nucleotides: TGTGCCAGCTCACAATCCCCGACAGCGGGGCGGGATGAGCAGTTCTTC.

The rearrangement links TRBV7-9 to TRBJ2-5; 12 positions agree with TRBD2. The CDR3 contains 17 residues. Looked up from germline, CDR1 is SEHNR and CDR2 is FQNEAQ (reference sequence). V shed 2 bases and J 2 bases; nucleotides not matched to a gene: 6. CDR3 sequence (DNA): TGTGCCAGCAGCTTAAATTTAGGACTAGCGGGGCAAGAGACCCAGTACTTC. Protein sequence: CASSLNLGLAGQETQYF.

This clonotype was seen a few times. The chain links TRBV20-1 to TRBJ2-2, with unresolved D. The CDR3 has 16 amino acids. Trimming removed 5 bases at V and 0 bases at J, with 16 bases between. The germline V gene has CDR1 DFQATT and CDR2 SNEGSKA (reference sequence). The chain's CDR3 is CSAGAPSFANTGELFF. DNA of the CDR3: TGCAGTGCTGGAGCACCTTCCTTCGCGAACACCGGGGAGCTGTTTTTT.

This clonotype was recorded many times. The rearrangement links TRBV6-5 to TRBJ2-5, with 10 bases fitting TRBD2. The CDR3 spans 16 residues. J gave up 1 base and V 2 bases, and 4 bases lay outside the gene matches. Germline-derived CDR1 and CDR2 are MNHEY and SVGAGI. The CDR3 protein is CASSYGLAGGQETQYF. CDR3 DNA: TGTGCCAGCAGTTACGGTTTAGCGGGGGGCCAAGAGACCCAGTACTTC.

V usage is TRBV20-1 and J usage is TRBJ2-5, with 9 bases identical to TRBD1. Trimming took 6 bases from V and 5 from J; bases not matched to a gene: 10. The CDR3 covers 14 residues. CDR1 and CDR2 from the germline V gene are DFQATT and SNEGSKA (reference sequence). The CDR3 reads CSAERTGEWETQYF. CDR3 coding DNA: TGCAGTGCGGAGAGGACAGGGGAATGGGAGACCCAGTACTTC.

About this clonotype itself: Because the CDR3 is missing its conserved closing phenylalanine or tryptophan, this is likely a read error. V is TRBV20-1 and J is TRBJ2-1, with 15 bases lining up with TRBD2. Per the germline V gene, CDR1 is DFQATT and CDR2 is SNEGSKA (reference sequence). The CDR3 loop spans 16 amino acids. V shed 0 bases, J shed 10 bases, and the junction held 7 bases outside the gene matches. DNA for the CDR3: TGCAGTGCTAGAGATGCCAAGGGACTAGCGGGGGGAGAGCAGTTCCTC. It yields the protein CSARDAKGLAGGEQFL.

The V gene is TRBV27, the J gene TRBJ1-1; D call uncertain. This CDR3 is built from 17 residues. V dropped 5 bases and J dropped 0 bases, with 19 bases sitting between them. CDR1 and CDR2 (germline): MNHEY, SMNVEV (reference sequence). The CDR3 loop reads CASSPNKVNFMNTEAFF. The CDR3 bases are TGTGCCAGCAGTCCTAACAAGGTTAACTTTATGAACACTGAAGCTTTCTTT.